This T cell receptor beta chain was sequenced in a study of patients and donors after allogeneic stem cell transplantation. V shed 1 base and J shed 9 bases, with 13 bases lying between them. CDR3 size: 14 residues. In germline, CDR1 is LGHNA, CDR2 YSLEER. MiXCR was run by TCRdb on the RT-PCR reads, yielding one entry per CDR3 protein. The sample includes approximately 170,000 distinct CDR3 sequences, roughly 30% of them seen just once. The source material was blood, either unsorted or a sorted T cell fraction (not recorded which). This TCR derives from a human donor who was either an allogeneic HSCT recipient or a stem cell or donor lymphocyte infusion donor (not recorded which). It is not recorded whose cells these are; they may come from a transplant donor. The chain couples TRBV4-3 to TRBJ2-4; the D gene is possibly TRBD2 (6 bases). This chain's CDR3 is CASSQANLGGIQYF. The CDR3 DNA reads as TGCGCCAGCAGCCAAGCCAACTTGGGGGGCATTCAGTACTTC.